This T cell receptor beta chain was retrieved from a study of T cells after posttransplantation cyclophosphamide. Findings and limits, study-wide: Later blood repertoires were often dominated by clones from the donor CD8+ memory compartment.

The CDR3 totals 20 residues. CDR1 LGHNA and CDR2 YSLEER come from the germline V gene. V was clipped by 1 base and J by 0 bases, with 19 bases between them. This clone was counted at least ten times. Its antigen is currently unknown. Profiling relied on immunoSEQ multiplex PCR, and the TCRdb table lists in-frame clones only, not all of them. The sample holds about 38,000 clones, and no clone turns up only once. The clonotype comes from a man between 50 and 59 years old in good health, CMV-negative, and a related stem cell transplant donor. V is TRBV4-3 and J is TRBJ1-6, with a weak D call TRBD1 (5 bases). Material: PBMCs. Here the CDR3 DNA reads TGCGCCAGCAGCCAAGGGCCGCAGGGAGGTGGGAGCTCCTATAATTCACCCCTCCACTTT. It encodes CASSQGPQGGGSSYNSPLHF.